These 8 T cell receptor beta chains originate from one sample sequenced in a study of tumor-infiltrating lymphocytes in primary liver carcinoma. RNA and DNA were co-extracted from about 19-30 mg of unsorted bulk tissue. Priming with a constant-region primer yielded TCR beta cDNA from roughly 500 ng total RNA. Each TCR beta library was derived from three nested multiplex PCR rounds that employed slightly modified ARM-PCR. Both of the initial two PCR rounds ran for roughly 11 cycles and employed TRBV1-TRBV30 forward primers alongside a C-beta reverse primer. MiXCR, run by TCRdb on the multiplex PCR reads, gives a single entry per CDR3 protein. The sample lists fewer than 110,000 distinct CDR3 sequences; around two thirds were seen once. Sequenced: liver tumor tissue from sampling region 2. Sample subset: tumor region T2, inferior pole. All receptors come from a woman in her sixties or seventies with primary liver carcinoma and hepatitis B virus infection.

In its sample, this clonotype was seen many times. The V and J genes are TRBV29-1 and TRBJ2-1; D possibly uses TRBD1 or TRBD2 (6 bases each). This CDR3 contains 17 residues. Per germline, CDR1 SQVTM and CDR2 ANQGSEA. V dropped 0 bases and J dropped 1 base, with 16 bases sitting between them. The CDR3 nucleotides are TGCAGCGTTGAAGAGCTTGGCGGAGGGGGGTCCTACAATGAGCAGTTCTTC. It codes for CSVEELGGGGSYNEQFF.

About this clonotype itself: Since a much larger clone is just one base distant, this may be a read error. The gene calls are TRBV14 and TRBJ2-1, with unresolved D. This CDR3 spans 12 amino acids. V lost 4 bases and J 10 bases, leaving 11 bases between the germline ends. The germline gives CDR1 SGHDN, CDR2 FVKESK. The CDR3 nucleotides are TGTGCCAGCAGCCCCCCGAGTGGGGAGCAGTTCTTC. It yields the protein CASSPPSGEQFF.

There are a few counts of this clonotype. A read error may be the cause here, since a much bigger clone is one base away. The chain's CDR3 is CASNGQAAQHQHF. CDR3 sequence (DNA): TGTGCCAGCAACGGGCAGGCTGCTCAGCACCAGCATTTT. The genes are TRBV6-1 and TRBJ1-5; no reliable D call. In germline, CDR1 is MNHNS, CDR2 SASEGT. The CDR3 totals 13 residues.

This clonotype was recorded only once. The junction and the germline gene differ at one end; a read error may be behind it. The chain is built from TRBV6-6 and TRBJ1-2; no clear D gene. Germline CDR1 is MNHNY and CDR2 is SVGAGI (reference sequence). This CDR3 has 15 amino acids. For the CDR3, the DNA is TGTGCCAGAAGCCACGGACCCCGAGACGGCTATGACTACACCTTC. Translation gives CARSHGPRDGYDYTF.

At least ten counts were recorded for this clonotype. The chain links TRBV7-9 to TRBJ1-1; D gene uncertain. Trimming cost V 5 bases and J 0 bases, with 10 bases left between them. CDR3 length: 14 residues. Germline V gene lookup returns CDR1 SEHNR and CDR2 FQNEAQ (reference sequence). The CDR3 here is CASSRPVVNTEAFF. The CDR3 nucleotides read TGTGCCAGCAGCCGCCCAGTGGTGAACACTGAAGCTTTCTTT.

The gene calls are TRBV6-1 and TRBJ1-5; TRBD1 is a possible D gene (5 bases). V was clipped by 5 bases and J by 3 bases, with 14 bases between them. The CDR3 loop spans 15 amino acids. CDR1 is MNHNS, CDR2 SASEGT, per germline. CDR3 in DNA: TGTGCCAGCAGTTCCAGGGCTTTGGCCAATCAGCCCCAGCATTTT. Translated: CASSSRALANQPQHF.

The CDR3 region is CASSLGDAGADILTF. The CDR3 DNA reads as TGTGCCAGCAGCTTAGGGGACGCAGGGGCCGACATCCTGACTTTC. The chain recombines TRBV11-2 with TRBJ2-6; possible D gene TRBD1, 6 bases. With 1 base removed from V and 14 bases from J, the gap between germline ends came to 18 bases. This CDR3 is built from 15 residues. From germline, CDR1 is SGHAT and CDR2 FQNNGV.

Notes on this clonotype: This likely comes from a read error, as the CDR3 has no conserved phenylalanine or tryptophan at its end. V gene TRBV28 combines with J gene TRBJ1-4; 7 nucleotides line up with TRBD1. CDR1 is MDHEN, CDR2 SYDVKM, per germline. This CDR3 region has 16 residues. V gave up 6 bases and J gave up 3 bases; unmatched junction bases: 10. The CDR3 DNA follows: TGTGCCAGCAGGCGTACCGCAGGGGGATCTAATGAAAAACTGTTTCTT. Amino acid sequence: CASRRTAGGSNEKLFL.